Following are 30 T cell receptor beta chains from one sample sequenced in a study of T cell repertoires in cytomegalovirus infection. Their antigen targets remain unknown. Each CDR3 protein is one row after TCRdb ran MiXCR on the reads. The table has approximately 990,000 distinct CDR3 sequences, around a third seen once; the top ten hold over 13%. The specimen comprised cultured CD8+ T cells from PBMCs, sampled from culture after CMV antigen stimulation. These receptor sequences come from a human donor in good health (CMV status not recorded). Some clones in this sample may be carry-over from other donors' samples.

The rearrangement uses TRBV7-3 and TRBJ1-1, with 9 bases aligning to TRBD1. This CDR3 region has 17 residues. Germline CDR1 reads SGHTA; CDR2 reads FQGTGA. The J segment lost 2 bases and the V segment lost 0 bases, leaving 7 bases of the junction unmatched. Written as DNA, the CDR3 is TGTGCCAGCAGCTTAACCGGGACAGGGCTTTTAAACACTGAAGCTTTCTTT. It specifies CASSLTGTGLLNTEAFF.

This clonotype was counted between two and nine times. CDR3 nucleotide sequence: TGTGCCAGCAGTCCAAACCGAGCGGGGCTTAGTGAGCAGTTCTTC. Its translation is CASSPNRAGLSEQFF. This chain links TRBV27 with TRBJ2-1; 7 bases are shared with TRBD2. Germline V gene sequence: CDR1 MNHEY, CDR2 SMNVEV (reference sequence). J was trimmed by 9 bases and V by 5 bases; bases with no gene match: 13. The CDR3 spans 15 residues.

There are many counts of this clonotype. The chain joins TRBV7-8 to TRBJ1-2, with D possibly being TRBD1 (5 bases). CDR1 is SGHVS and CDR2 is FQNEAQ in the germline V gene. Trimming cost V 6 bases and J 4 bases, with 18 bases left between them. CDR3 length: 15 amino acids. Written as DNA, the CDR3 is TGTGCCAGCAGACCCCAGGGCGGTGGAGTCTATGGCTACACCTTC. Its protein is CASRPQGGGVYGYTF.

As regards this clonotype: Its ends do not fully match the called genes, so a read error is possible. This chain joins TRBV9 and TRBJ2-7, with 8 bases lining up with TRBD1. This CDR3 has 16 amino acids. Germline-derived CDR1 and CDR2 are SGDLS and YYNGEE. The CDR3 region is CSSSVEPGQGPYEQYF. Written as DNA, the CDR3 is TGTTCCAGCAGCGTAGAGCCTGGACAGGGACCCTACGAGCAGTACTTC. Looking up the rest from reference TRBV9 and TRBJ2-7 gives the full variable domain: DSGVTQTPKHLITATGQRVTLRCSPRSGDLSVYWYQQSLDQGLQFLIQYYNGEERAKGNILERFSAQQFPDLHSELNLSSLELGDSALYFCSSSVEPGQGPYEQYFGPGTRLTVT.

CDR3 bases: TGCGCCAGCAGCTCAGGGGGCGGCGATCAGCCCCAGCATTTT. It codes for CASSSGGGDQPQHF. The gene calls are TRBV5-1 and TRBJ1-5, with TRBD1 matching over 8 bases. The trim removed 3 bases at V and 5 bases at J, leaving 4 bases unmatched. The CDR3 is 14 amino acids. Germline assignment: CDR1 SGHRS and CDR2 YFSETQ.

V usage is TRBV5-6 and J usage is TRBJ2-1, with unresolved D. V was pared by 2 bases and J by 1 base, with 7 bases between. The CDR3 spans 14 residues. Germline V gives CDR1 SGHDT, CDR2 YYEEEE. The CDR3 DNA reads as TGTGCCAGCAGCTTTACGGCATCCTACAATGAGCAGTTCTTC. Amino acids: CASSFTASYNEQFF.

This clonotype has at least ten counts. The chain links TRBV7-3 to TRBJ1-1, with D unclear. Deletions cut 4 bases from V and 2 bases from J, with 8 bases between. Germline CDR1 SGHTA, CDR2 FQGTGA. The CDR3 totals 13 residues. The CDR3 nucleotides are TGTGCCAGCAGCTCCCTAAAAAACACTGAAGCTTTCTTT. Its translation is CASSSLKNTEAFF.

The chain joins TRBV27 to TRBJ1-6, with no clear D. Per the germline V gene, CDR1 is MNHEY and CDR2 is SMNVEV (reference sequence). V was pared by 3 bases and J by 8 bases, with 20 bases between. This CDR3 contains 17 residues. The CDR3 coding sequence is TGTGCCAGCAGTTTTGTCCCACGGGCGGCCGGCGATTCACCCCTCCACTTT. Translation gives CASSFVPRAAGDSPLHF.

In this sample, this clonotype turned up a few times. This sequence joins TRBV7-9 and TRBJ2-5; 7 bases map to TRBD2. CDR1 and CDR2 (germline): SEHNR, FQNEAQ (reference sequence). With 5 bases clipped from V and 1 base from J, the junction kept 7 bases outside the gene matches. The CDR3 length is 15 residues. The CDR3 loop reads CASSPRGRGQETQYF. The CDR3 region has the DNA TGTGCCAGCAGCCCCCGGGGGAGGGGCCAAGAGACCCAGTACTTC.

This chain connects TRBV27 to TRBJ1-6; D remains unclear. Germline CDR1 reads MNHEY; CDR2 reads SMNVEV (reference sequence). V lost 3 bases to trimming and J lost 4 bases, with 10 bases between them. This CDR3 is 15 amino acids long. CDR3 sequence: CASSLYTAYNSPLHF. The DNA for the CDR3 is TGTGCCAGCAGTTTGTATACGGCTTATAATTCACCCCTCCACTTT.

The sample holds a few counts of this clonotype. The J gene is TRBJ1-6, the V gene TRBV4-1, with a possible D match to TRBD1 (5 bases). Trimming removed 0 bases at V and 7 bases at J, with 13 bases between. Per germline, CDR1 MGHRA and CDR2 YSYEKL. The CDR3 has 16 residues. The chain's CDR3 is CASSQDPTGLNSPLHF. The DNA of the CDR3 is TGCGCCAGCAGCCAAGATCCCACAGGATTAAATTCACCCCTCCACTTT.

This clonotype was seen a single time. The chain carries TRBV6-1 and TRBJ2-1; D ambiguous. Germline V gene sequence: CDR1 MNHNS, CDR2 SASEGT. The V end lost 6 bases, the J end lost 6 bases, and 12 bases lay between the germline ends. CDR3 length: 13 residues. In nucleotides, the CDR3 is TGTGCCAGCAGGCAACCCTTATGCAATGAGCAGTTCTTC. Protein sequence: CASRQPLCNEQFF.

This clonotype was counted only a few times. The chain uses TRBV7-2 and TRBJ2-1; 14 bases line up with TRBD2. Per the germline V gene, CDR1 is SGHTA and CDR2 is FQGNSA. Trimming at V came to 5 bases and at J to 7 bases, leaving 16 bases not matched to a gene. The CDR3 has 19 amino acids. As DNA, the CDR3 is TGTGCCAGCAGCCAGGGACTAGCGGGGGAGGTGTATCTAGCGAATGAGCAGTTCTTC. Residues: CASSQGLAGEVYLANEQFF.

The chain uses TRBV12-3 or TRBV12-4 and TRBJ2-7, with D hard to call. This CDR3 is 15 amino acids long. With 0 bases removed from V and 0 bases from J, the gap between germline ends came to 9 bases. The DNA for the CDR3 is TGTGCCAGCAGTTTAGCTCCCTTAAGCTCCTACGAGCAGTACGTC. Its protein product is CASSLAPLSSYEQYV.

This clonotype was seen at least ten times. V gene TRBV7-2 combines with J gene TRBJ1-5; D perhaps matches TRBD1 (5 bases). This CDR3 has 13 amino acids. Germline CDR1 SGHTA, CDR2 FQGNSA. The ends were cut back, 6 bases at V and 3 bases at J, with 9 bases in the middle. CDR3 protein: CASSQGPNQPQHF. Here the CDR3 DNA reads TGTGCCAGCAGTCAGGGACCCAATCAGCCCCAGCATTTT.

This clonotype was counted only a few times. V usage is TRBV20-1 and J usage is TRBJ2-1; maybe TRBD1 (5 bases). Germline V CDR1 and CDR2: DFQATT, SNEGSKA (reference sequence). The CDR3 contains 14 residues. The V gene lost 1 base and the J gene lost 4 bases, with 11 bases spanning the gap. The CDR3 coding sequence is TGCAGTGCTAGAGGCAGGGAACAATACAATGAGCAGTTCTTC. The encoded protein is CSARGREQYNEQFF.

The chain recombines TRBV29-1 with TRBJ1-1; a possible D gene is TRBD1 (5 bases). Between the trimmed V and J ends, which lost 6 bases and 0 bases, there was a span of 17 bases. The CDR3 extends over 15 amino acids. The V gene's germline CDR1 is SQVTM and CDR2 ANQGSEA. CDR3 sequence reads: CSVRGGDSMNTEAFF. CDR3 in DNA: TGCAGCGTGAGAGGAGGCGACAGCATGAACACTGAAGCTTTCTTT.

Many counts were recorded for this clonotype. CDR3 in DNA: TGTGCCAGCAGCTTAGGGGGCGAGCGGGGGGCCCGCGTTTCTAGCACAGATACGCAGTATTTT. This gives the protein CASSLGGERGARVSSTDTQYF. The chain employs TRBV7-2 and TRBJ2-3; TRBD2 aligns across 9 bases. The CDR3 has 21 residues. Trimming at V came to 1 base and at J to 0 bases, leaving 17 bases not matched to a gene. CDR1 is SGHTA, CDR2 FQGNSA, per germline.

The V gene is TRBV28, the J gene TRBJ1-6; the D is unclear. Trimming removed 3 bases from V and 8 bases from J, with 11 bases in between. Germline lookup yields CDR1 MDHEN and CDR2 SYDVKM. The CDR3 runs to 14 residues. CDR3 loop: CASSFRGLDSPLHF. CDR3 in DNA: TGTGCCAGCAGTTTTCGAGGGTTGGATTCACCCCTCCACTTT.

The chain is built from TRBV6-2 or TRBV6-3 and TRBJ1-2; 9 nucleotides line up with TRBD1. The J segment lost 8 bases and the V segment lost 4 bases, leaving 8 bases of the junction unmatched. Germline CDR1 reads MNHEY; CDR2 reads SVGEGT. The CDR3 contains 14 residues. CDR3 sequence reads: CASSSRTGARGYTF. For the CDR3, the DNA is TGTGCCAGCAGTTCCCGGACAGGGGCTCGGGGCTACACCTTC.

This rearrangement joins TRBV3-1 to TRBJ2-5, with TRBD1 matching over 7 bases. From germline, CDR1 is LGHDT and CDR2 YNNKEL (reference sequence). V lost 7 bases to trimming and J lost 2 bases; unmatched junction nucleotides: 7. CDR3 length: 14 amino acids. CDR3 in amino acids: CASMDRPKQETQYF. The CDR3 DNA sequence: TGTGCCAGCATGGACAGGCCAAAACAAGAGACCCAGTACTTC.

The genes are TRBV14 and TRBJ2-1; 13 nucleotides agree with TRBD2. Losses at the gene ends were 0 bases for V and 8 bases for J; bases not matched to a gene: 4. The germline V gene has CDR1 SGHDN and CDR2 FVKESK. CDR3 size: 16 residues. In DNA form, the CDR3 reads TGTGCCAGCAGCCAAGAGGGACTAGCGGGGAGGGATGAGCAGTTCTTC. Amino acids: CASSQEGLAGRDEQFF.

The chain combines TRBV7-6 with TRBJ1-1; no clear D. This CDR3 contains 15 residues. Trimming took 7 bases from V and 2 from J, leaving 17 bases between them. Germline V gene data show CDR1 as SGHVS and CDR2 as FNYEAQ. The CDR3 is CASILFFVSNTEAFF. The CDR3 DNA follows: TGTGCCAGCATCCTATTTTTCGTGAGCAACACTGAAGCTTTCTTT.

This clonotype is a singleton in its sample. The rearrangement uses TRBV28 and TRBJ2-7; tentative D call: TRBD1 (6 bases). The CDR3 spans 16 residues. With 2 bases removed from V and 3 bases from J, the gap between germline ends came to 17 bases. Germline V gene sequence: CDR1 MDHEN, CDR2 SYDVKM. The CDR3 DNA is TGTGCCAGCAGTTTAAGGGACAACCCTCCCCTCTACGAGCAGTACGTC. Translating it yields CASSLRDNPPLYEQYV.

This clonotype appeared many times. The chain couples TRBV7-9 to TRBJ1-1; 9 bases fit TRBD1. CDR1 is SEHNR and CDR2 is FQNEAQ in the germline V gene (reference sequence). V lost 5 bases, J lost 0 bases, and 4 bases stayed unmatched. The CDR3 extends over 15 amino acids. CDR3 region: CASSVGQGLNTEAFF. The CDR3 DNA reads TGTGCCAGCAGCGTAGGACAGGGGTTGAACACTGAAGCTTTCTTT.

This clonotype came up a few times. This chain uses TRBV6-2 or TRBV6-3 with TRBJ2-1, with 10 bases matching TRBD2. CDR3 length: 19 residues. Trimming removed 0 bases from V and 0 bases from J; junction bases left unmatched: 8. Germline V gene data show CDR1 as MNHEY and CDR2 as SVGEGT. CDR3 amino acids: CASSYSWLAGELSYNEQFF. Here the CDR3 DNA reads TGTGCCAGCAGTTACTCGTGGCTAGCGGGGGAGCTCTCCTACAATGAGCAGTTCTTC.

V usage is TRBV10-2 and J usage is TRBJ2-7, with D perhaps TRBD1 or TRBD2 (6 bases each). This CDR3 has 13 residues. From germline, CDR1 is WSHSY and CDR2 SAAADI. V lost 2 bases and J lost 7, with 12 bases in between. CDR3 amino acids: CASSEVRGREQYF. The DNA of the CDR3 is TGCGCCAGCAGTGAGGTCCGGGGGCGAGAGCAGTACTTC.

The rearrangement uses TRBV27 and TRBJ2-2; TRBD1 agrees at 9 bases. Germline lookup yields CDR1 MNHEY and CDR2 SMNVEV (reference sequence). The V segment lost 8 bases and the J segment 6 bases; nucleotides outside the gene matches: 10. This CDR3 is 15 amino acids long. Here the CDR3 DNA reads TGTGCCAGCTCTTTTTTGGGACAGGGATCCGGGGAGCTGTTTTTT. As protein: CASSFLGQGSGELFF.

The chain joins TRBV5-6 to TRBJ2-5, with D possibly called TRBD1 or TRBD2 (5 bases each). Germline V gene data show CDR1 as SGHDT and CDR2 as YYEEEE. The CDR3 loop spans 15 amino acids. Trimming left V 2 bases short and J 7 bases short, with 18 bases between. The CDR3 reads CASSLGTGPRRTQYF. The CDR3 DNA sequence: TGTGCCAGCAGCTTAGGGACGGGACCAAGAAGGACCCAGTACTTC.

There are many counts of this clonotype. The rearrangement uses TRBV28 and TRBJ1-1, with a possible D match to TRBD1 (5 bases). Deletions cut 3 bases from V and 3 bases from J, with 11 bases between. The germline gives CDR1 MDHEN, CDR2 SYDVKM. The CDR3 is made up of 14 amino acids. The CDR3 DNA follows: TGTGCCAGCAGTTTGGTAGCGGGGGACACTGAAGCTTTCTTT. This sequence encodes CASSLVAGDTEAFF.